This TCR beta chain was captured in a study of blood T cell repertoires in COVID-19. Overall study: PBMCs, B-cell-depleted T cells, or T cells provided the cDNA or gDNA that made up the material.

CDR3 length equals 15 residues. Trimming left V 3 bases short and J 6 bases short, with 14 bases between. In germline, CDR1 is MGHRA, CDR2 YSYEKL. Original methodology: It was from reference gene primer amplification that nucleated cell counts were estimated. Assay: immunoSEQ multiplex PCR; the TCRdb copy retains only in-frame clones and omits some. That table is the source of V, J and clone size, and D and trimming were worked out from the DNA. Of a few hundred thousand clones listed, roughly nine tenths were seen once; the top ten hold 4% to 5%. This sequence originates from a middle-aged woman who had recovered from COVID-19. The sample consisted of peripheral blood. The rearrangement uses TRBV4-1 and TRBJ2-2; D perhaps matches TRBD2 (6 bases). The CDR3 nucleotides are TGCGCCAGCAGCCAGGGACTGCGGGGATCCGGGGAGCTGTTTTTT. As protein: CASSQGLRGSGELFF.